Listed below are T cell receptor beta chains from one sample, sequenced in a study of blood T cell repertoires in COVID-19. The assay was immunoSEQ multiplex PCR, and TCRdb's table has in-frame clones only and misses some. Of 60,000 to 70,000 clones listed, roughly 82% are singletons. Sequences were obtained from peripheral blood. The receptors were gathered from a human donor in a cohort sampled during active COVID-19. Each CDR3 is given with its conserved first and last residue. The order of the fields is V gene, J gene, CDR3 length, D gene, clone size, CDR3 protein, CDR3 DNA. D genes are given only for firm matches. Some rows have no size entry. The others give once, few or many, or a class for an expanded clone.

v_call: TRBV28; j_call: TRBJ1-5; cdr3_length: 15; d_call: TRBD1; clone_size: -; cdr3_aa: CASSFTGGGWQPQHF; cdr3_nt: TGTGCCAGCAGTTTCACAGGGGGCGGTTGGCAGCCCCAGCATTTT
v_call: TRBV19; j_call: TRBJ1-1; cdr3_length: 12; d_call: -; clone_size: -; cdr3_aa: CASSKGLEEAFF; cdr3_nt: TGTGCCAGTAGTAAGGGGCTGGAGGAAGCTTTCTTT
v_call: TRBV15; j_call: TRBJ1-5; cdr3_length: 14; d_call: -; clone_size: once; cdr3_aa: CATRSQFGVQPQHF; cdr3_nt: TGTGCCACCAGGAGCCAATTCGGGGTTCAGCCCCAGCATTTT
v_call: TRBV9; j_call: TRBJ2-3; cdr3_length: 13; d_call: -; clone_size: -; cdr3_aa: CASSVGVTDTQYF; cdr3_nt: TGTGCCAGCAGCGTAGGAGTGACAGATACGCAGTATTTT
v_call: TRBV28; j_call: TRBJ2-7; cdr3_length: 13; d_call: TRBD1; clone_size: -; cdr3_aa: CAIAGTATYEQYF; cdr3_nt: TGTGCCATCGCCGGGACAGCTACCTACGAGCAGTACTTC
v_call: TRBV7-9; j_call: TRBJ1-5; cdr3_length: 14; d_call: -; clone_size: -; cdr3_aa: CASSPGQPGQPQHF; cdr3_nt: TGTGCCAGCAGCCCCGGACAGCCAGGTCAGCCCCAGCATTTT
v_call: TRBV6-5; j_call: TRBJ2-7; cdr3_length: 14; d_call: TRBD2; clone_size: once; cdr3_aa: CASSTGLAAYEQYF; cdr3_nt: TGTGCCAGCAGTACTGGACTAGCGGCCTACGAGCAGTACTTC
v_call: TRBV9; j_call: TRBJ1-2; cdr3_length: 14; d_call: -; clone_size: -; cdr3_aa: CASSPMRANYGYTF; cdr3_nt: TGTGCCAGCAGCCCCATGAGAGCTAACTATGGCTACACCTTC
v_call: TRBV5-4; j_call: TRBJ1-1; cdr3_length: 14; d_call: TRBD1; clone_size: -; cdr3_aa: CASSPGQGNTEAFF; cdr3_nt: TGTGCCAGCAGTCCAGGACAGGGGAACACTGAAGCTTTCTTT
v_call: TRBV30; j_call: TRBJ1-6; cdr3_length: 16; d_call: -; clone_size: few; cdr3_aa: CAWSVQGGSYNSPLHF; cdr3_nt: TGTGCCTGGAGTGTCCAAGGGGGCTCCTATAATTCACCCCTCCACTTT
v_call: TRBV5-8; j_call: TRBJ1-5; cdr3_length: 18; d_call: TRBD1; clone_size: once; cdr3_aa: CASSLRTGFWFSNQPQHF; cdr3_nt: TGTGCCAGCAGCTTGAGGACAGGGTTTTGGTTTAGCAATCAGCCCCAGCATTTT
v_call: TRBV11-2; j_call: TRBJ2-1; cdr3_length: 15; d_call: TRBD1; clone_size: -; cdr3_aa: CASSSNRGPRNEQFF; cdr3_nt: TGTGCCAGCAGCTCCAACAGGGGGCCTCGCAATGAGCAGTTCTTC
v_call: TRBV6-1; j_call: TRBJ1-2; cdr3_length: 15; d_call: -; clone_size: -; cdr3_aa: CASSEGGGYSYGYTF; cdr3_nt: TGTGCCAGCAGTGAAGGGGGAGGATACTCATATGGCTACACCTTC
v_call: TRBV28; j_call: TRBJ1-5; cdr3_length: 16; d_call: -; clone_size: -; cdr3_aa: CASYPHGAGQNQPQHF; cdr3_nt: TGTGCCAGCTACCCCCACGGAGCAGGGCAAAATCAGCCCCAGCATTTT
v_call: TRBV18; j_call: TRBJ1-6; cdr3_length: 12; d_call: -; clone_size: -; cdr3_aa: CASSPGSRNLHF; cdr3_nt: TGTGCCAGCTCACCAGGCAGTCGAAACCTCCACTTT
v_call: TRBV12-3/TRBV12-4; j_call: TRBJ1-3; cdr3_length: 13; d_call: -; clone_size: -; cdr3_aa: CASTYLSGNTIYF; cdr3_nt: TGTGCCAGCACCTACTTGTCTGGAAACACCATATATTTT
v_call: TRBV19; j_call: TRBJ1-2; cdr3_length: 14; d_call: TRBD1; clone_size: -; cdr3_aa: CASSERGGRDGYTF; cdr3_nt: TGTGCCAGTAGTGAACGAGGGGGCAGGGATGGCTACACCTTC
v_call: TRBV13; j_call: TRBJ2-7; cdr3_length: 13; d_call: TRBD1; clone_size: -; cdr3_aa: CASSRDRVYEQYF; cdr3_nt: TGTGCCAGCAGTAGGGACAGAGTCTACGAGCAGTACTTC
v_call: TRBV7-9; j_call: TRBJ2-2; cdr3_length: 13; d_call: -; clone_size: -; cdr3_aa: CASSLPLVSELFF; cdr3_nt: TGTGCCAGCAGCCTGCCGCTAGTCTCGGAGCTGTTTTTT
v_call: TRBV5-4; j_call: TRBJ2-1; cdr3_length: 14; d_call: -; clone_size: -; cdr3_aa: CASSFAPAYNEQFF; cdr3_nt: TGTGCCAGCAGCTTCGCTCCGGCCTACAATGAGCAGTTCTTC
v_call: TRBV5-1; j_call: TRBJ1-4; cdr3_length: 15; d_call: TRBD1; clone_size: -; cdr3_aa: CASSPRTGGGEKLFF; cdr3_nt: TGCGCCAGCAGCCCAAGGACAGGGGGAGGAGAAAAACTGTTTTTT
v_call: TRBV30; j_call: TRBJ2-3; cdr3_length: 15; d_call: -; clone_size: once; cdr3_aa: CAWSVTDPSVDTQYF; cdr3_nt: TGTGCCTGGAGTGTAACAGACCCGTCCGTAGATACGCAGTATTTT
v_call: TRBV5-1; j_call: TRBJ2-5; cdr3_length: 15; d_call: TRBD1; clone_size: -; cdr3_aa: CASSQRPGGVETQYF; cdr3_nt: TGCGCCAGCAGCCAGCGCCCAGGGGGCGTTGAGACCCAGTACTTC
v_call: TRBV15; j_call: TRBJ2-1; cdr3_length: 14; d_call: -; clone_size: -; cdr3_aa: CATGGRGLRNEQFF; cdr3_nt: TGTGCCACCGGCGGCAGGGGCCTAAGGAATGAGCAGTTCTTC
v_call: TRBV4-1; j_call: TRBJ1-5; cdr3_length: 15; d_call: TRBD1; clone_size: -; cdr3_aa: CASSQSGQKNQPQHF; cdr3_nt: TGCGCCAGCAGCCAGTCGGGACAGAAAAATCAGCCCCAGCATTTT
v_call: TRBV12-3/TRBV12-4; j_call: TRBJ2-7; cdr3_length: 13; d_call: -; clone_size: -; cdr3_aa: CASSWTGTYEQYF; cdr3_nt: TGTGCCAGCAGTTGGACTGGGACCTACGAGCAGTACTTC
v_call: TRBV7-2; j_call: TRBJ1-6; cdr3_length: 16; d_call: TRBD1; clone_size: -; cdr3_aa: CASSLHGDRRNSPLHF; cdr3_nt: TGTGCCAGCAGCCTCCACGGGGACAGGCGAAATTCACCCCTCCACTTT
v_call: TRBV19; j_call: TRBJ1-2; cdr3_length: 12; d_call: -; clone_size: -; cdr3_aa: CASSYQNYGYTF; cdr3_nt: TGTGCCAGCAGTTACCAGAACTATGGCTACACCTTC
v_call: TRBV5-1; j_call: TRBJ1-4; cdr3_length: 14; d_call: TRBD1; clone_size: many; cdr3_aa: CASSGQGVNEKLFF; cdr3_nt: TGCGCCAGCAGCGGACAGGGCGTCAATGAAAAACTGTTTTTT
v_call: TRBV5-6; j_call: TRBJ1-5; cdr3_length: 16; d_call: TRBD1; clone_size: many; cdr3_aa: CASSLRTGYSNQPQHF; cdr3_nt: TGTGCCAGCAGCTTGAGGACAGGTTATAGCAATCAGCCCCAGCATTTT
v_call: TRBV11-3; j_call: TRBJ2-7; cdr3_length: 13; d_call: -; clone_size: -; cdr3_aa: CASSSRQTYEQYF; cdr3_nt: TGTGCCAGCAGCTCACGACAGACCTACGAGCAGTACTTC
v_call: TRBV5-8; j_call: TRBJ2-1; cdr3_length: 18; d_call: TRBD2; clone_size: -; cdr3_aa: CASSLAKTSGGSYNEQFF; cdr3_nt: TGTGCCAGCAGCTTGGCCAAGACTAGCGGGGGCTCCTACAATGAGCAGTTCTTC
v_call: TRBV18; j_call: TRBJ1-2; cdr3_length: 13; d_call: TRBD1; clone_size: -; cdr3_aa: CASSPGQGESYTF; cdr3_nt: TGTGCCAGCTCACCGGGACAGGGCGAGAGCTACACCTTC
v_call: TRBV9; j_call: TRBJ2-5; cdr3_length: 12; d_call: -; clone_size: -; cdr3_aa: CASSPREETQYF; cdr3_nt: TGTGCCAGCAGCCCTAGGGAGGAGACCCAGTACTTC
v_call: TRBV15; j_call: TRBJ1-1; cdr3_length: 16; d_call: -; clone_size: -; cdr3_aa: CATSIGLVRVNTEAFF; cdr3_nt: TGTGCCACCAGCATTGGGCTGGTCAGGGTGAACACTGAAGCTTTCTTT
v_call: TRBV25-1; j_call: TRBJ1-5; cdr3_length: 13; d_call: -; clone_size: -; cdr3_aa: CASSGQGGQPQHF; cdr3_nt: TGTGCCAGCAGTGGGCAGGGTGGTCAGCCCCAGCATTTT
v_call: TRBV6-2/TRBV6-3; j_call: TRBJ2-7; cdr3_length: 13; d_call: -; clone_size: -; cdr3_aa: CASSYRGQYEQYF; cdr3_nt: TGTGCCAGCAGTTACCGAGGACAGTACGAGCAGTACTTC
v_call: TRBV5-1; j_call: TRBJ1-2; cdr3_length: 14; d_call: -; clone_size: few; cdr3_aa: CASSLETGLNGYTF; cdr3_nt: TGCGCCAGCAGCTTGGAAACAGGGCTTAATGGCTACACCTTC
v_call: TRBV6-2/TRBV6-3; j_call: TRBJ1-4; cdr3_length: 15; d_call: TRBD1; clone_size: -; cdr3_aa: CASSWHETGEEKLFF; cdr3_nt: TGTGCCAGCAGTTGGCATGAGACAGGGGAAGAAAAACTGTTTTTT
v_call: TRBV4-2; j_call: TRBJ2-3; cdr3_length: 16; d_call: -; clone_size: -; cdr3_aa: CASSQDQAPRADTQYF; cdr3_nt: TGTGCCAGCAGCCAAGATCAAGCCCCGCGGGCAGATACGCAGTATTTT
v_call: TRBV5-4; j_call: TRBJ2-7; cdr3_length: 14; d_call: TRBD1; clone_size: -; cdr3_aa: CASSRTGGFGEQYF; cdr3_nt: TGTGCCAGCAGCCGAACAGGGGGTTTCGGAGAGCAGTACTTC
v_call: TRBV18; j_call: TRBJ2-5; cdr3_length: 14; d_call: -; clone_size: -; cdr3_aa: CASSPRRAQETQYF; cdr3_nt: TGTGCCAGCTCACCTCGGCGGGCTCAAGAGACCCAGTACTTC
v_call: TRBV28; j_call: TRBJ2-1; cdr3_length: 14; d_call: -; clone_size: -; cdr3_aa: CASTKPSSVNEQFF; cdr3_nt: TGTGCCAGCACTAAACCCTCGTCCGTCAATGAGCAGTTCTTC
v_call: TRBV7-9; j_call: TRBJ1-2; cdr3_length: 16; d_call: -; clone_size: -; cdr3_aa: CASSLLGLETNYGYTF; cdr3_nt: TGTGCCAGCAGCTTATTAGGACTAGAGACTAACTATGGCTACACCTTC
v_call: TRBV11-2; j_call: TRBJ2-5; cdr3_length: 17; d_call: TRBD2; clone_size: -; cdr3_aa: CASSPWGLAGIQETQYF; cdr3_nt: TGTGCCAGCAGCCCCTGGGGCCTAGCGGGGATTCAAGAGACCCAGTACTTC
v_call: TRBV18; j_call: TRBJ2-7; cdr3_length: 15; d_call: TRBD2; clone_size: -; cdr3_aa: CASSITSGGAYEQYF; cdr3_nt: TGTGCCAGCTCAATAACCTCCGGGGGGGCCTACGAGCAGTACTTC
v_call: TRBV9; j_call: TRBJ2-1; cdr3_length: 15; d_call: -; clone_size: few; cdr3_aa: CASSVVEGVVNEQFF; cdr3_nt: TGTGCCAGCAGCGTAGTTGAGGGGGTTGTGAATGAGCAGTTCTTC
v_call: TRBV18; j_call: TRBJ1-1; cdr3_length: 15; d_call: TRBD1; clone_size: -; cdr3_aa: CASSGQGGMNTEAFF; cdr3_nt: TGTGCCAGCTCAGGACAGGGCGGCATGAACACTGAAGCTTTCTTT
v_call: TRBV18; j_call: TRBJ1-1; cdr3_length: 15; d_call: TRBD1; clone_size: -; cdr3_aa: CASSPLPQGETEAFF; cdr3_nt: TGTGCCAGCTCACCACTCCCACAGGGGGAGACTGAAGCTTTCTTT
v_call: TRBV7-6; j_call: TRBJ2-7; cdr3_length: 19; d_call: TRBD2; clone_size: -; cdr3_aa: CASSLFPPMAGGPMAEQYF; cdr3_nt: TGTGCCAGCAGCTTATTCCCCCCCATGGCGGGGGGGCCGATGGCCGAGCAGTACTTC
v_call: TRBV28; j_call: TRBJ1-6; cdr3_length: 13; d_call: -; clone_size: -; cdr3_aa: CASSGGTGSPLHF; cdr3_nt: TGTGCCAGCAGTGGGGGCACAGGTTCACCCCTCCACTTT
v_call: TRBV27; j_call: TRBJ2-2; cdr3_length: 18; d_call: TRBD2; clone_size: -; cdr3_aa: CASSFLGLAGPNTGELFF; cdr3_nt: TGTGCCAGCAGTTTTCTAGGACTAGCGGGGCCGAACACCGGGGAGCTGTTTTTT